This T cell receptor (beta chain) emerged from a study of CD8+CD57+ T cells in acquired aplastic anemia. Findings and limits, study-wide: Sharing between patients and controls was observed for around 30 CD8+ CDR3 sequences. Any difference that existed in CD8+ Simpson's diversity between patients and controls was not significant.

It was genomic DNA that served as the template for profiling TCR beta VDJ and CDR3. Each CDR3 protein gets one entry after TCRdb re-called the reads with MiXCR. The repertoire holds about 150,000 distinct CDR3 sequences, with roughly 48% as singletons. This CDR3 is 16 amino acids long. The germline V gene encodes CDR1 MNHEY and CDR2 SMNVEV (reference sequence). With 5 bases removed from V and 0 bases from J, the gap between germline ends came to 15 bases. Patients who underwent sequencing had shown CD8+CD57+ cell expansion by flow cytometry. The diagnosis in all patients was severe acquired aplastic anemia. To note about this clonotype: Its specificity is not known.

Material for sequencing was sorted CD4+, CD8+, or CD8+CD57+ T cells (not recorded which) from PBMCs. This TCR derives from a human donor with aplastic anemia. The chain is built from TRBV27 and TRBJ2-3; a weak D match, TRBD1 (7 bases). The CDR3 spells CASSEGGQTSTDTQYF. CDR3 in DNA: TGTGCCAGCAGTGAGGGGGGACAGACTAGCACAGATACGCAGTATTTT.